This entry is about one TCR beta chain. This specimen comes from a study of technical replicates of blood from a handful of donors. Produced via immunoSEQ multiplex PCR; TCRdb's table is partial and in-frame only. In the table there are about 93,000 clones, 95% of which are singletons. The CDR3 covers 16 residues. Germline V gives CDR1 SGDLS, CDR2 YYNGEE. V was pared by 4 bases and J by 1 base, with 7 bases of the junction left unmatched. The TCR was taken from a human donor in good health. The genes are TRBV9 and TRBJ2-5; TRBD2 agrees at 10 bases. The sequenced material came from T cells isolated from PBMCs. The CDR3 DNA reads as TGTGCCAGCAGCCCGAGACGACTAGCGGGCCAAGAGACCCAGTACTTC. Translated, it gives CASSPRRLAGQETQYF. The full variable domain, in which reference TRBV9 and TRBJ2-5 provide the parts outside the CDR3, is DSGVTQTPKHLITATGQRVTLRCSPRSGDLSVYWYQQSLDQGLQFLIQYYNGEERAKGNILERFSAQQFPDLHSELNLSSLELGDSALYFCASSPRRLAGQETQYFGPGTRLLVL.